The sequence of this TCR beta chain was determined in a study of OX40 agonist ivuxolimab in advanced cancers. In terms of the full investigation: Ivuxolimab was an agonistic, fully human IgG2 monoclonal antibody directed against OX40 (CD134), a costimulatory receptor. Of the approximately 50 dose-escalation patients, hepatocellular carcinoma was present in roughly 19, melanoma in approximately 15, renal cell carcinoma in 9 and head and neck cancer in 9. The point of sequencing TCRbeta in the periphery was to test whether ivuxolimab changed TCR sequence diversity and drove clonal T-cell expansion. Three dose-escalation patients achieved partial responses, one with hepatocellular carcinoma and two with cutaneous melanoma. Patients were allowed to have had prior anti-PD-1, anti-PD-L1 or anti-CTLA-4 therapy, and more than 35% of the dose-escalation patients had been treated with checkpoint inhibitors. In the dose-escalation cohort, 82.7% of patients were male, and the mean age was around 60 years, with a range of 23 to 79. The paper reports the monotherapy dose-escalation portion (N = 52 patients) of the phase I ivuxolimab trial. Intravenous ivuxolimab was administered to patients every 2 weeks at six dose levels: 0.01, 0.1, 0.3, 1.5, 3 and 10 mg/kg. What the research found in general, with its limitations: At doses of 0.1 to 3.0 mg/kg, clonal expansion of both CD4+ and CD8+ T cells in blood was seen between baseline and week 6. After ivuxolimab, more expanded clones were found on average in CD8+ T cells than in CD4+ T cells. In the 0.1-3.0 mg/kg groups, partial responders were among the patients with the lowest normalized peripheral clonal expansion, particularly in CD8+ T cells. The antigen specificity of the clonally expanded peripheral T cells was not determined. Low levels of normalized T-cell clonal expansion were also seen in some patients who did not respond.

For sequencing of the TCRbeta CDR3 region, genomic DNA was extracted from the sorted cells. The immunoSEQ Assay was used to sequence the TCRbeta CDR3 regions. Entries here come from immuneACCESS through TCRdb and include only in-frame sequences with V and J called. Some clones fail to appear in such tables; in the studies checked, an unresolved V gene covers under half of the shortfall, and the cause of the remainder is unknown. The sample contains tens of thousands of clones, around 78% of them found a single time. The top ten clones comprise around 0.88% of the sample. On this clone itself: Its antigen has not been determined. No much larger clonotype is one base removed from it; base qualities were not supplied.

The trial excluded patients who had a history of autoimmune disease or were on systemic immunosuppression. Peripheral blood for TCR sequencing was collected from all dose cohorts at baseline, on cycle 4 day 1, and on cycle 7 day 1. Samples were obtained from an open-label, multicenter, first-in-human phase I dose-escalation trial of ivuxolimab. Adults with locally advanced or metastatic melanoma, renal cell carcinoma, hepatocellular carcinoma or head and neck squamous cell carcinoma were enrolled in the trial. Before TCR sequencing, CD4+ T cells and CD8+ T cells were sorted from peripheral blood as separate populations. At the junction V is shortened by 2 bases and J by 7 bases; bases outside the gene matches: 11. From a lookup of the germline V gene, CDR1 and CDR2 are SNHLY and FYNNEI. The CDR3 sequence holds 16 residues, the cysteine and phenylalanine included. Only the CDR3 DNA stays, 48 bases, in frame from base 1.

The TCR sequence derives from an adult with an advanced solid tumor such as melanoma, head and neck, liver or kidney cancer. Sequences were derived from CD4+ or CD8+ T cells sorted from blood, sampled in a trial of the OX40 agonist ivuxolimab. The rearranged chain carries TRBV2 and TRBJ2-4, with 7 junctional bases fitting TRBD1. The DNA sequence is given as TGTGCCAGCAGTGAACATTTGGCAGGGGGTTTGAACATTCAGTACTTC. The resulting protein is CASSEHLAGGLNIQYF.